These T cell receptor beta chains were read from a single sample in a study of T-cell reconstitution after alpha-beta-depleted transplantation in children. TCRdb reanalysed the PCR reads using MiXCR and keeps one entry per CDR3 protein. The sample consists of a few hundred thousand distinct CDR3 sequences, 10% to 15% of them appearing once. Material: PBMCs, mostly from graft donor cells, obtained 360 days after TCRalphabeta/CD19-depleted stem cell transplant. All receptors derive from a male patient aged 10 to 17 who had a stem cell transplant for acute myeloid leukemia, so the T cells may come from the graft donor. CDR3s include the opening cysteine and the closing phenylalanine or tryptophan. The D gene is left open where the match is weak. Size is omitted from some rows. Given values are once, few, many or a class for expanded clones.

CAISESGVSGANVLTF,TGTGCCATCAGTGAGTCGGGAGTCTCTGGGGCCAACGTCCTGACTTTC,TRBV10-3,TRBJ2-6,few,-,16
CASSETTGDPTSGELFF,TGTGCCAGCAGCGAGACGACAGGGGATCCTACCTCCGGGGAGCTGTTTTTT,TRBV7-9,TRBJ2-2,-,TRBD1,17
CASSRYNGLTDNEQFF,TGTGCCAGCAGCCGTTACAACGGCCTCACGGACAATGAGCAGTTCTTC,TRBV14,TRBJ2-1,-,-,16
CASSLLGSVYF,TGTGCCAGCAGTCTCCTAGGGTCCGTGTACTTC,TRBV28,TRBJ2-7,-,-,11
CASSLAGRTYEQYF,TGCGCCAGCAGCTTAGCGGGAAGGACCTACGAGCAGTACTTC,TRBV5-1,TRBJ2-7,many,TRBD2,14
CASSQDGSGSDTGELFF,TGCGCCAGCAGCCAAGATGGTAGCGGGAGTGATACCGGGGAGCTGTTTTTT,TRBV4-3,TRBJ2-2,few,TRBD2,17
CSVAGWVTEAFF,TGCAGCGTTGCAGGTTGGGTCACTGAAGCTTTCTTT,TRBV29-1,TRBJ1-1,-,-,12
CAISIIFRRSQGETQYF,TGTGCCATCAGCATAATCTTCCGACGTTCGCAAGGGGAGACCCAGTACTTC,TRBV10-3,TRBJ2-5,-,-,17
CASSYPLAGLRDTQYF,TGTGCCAGCAGCTACCCGCTAGCGGGGTTACGTGATACGCAGTATTTT,TRBV7-8,TRBJ2-3,-,TRBD2,16
CATSAHILLLGGGEDTQYF,TGTGCCACCAGCGCACACATCCTGTTACTAGGGGGAGGCGAGGATACGCAGTATTTT,TRBV15,TRBJ2-3,few,-,19
CSAREVAGGASSSTDTQYF,TGCAGTGCTAGAGAGGTTGCGGGAGGGGCGTCTAGTAGCACAGATACGCAGTATTTT,TRBV20-1,TRBJ2-3,-,TRBD2,19
CASSYSTSGSSYNEQFF,TGTGCCAGCAGTTACTCGACTAGCGGGAGCTCCTACAATGAGCAGTTCTTC,TRBV6-5,TRBJ2-1,few,TRBD2,17
CSAIAGESYEQYF,TGCAGTGCAATAGCGGGAGAGAGCTACGAGCAGTACTTC,TRBV20-1,TRBJ2-7,-,TRBD2,13
CASSLIGEKYF,TGCGCCAGCAGCTTGATCGGGGAAAAGTACTTC,TRBV5-1,TRBJ2-7,few,-,11
CASSSPRGLAGTDTQYF,TGTGCCAGCAGCTCCCCTCGAGGACTAGCGGGCACAGATACGCAGTATTTT,TRBV7-2,TRBJ2-3,few,TRBD2,17
CAISRGLAGETGELFF,TGTGCCATCAGCCGGGGACTAGCGGGAGAGACCGGGGAGCTGTTTTTT,TRBV10-3,TRBJ2-2,many,TRBD2,16
CSAGPKGTGWQPQHF,TGCAGTGCTGGGCCCAAAGGGACAGGTTGGCAGCCCCAGCATTTT,TRBV20-1,TRBJ1-5,few,TRBD1,15
CASSLLAVLNYEQYF,TGTGCCAGCAGCTTACTAGCGGTCTTGAACTACGAGCAGTACTTC,TRBV7-8,TRBJ2-7,few,TRBD2,15
CASSDRDSGPYNEQFF,TGTGCCAGCAGCGACCGAGATAGCGGGCCCTACAATGAGCAGTTCTTC,TRBV7-9,TRBJ2-1,-,TRBD2,16
CASSVPGGNEQYF,TGTGCCAGCAGCGTGCCAGGGGGGAACGAGCAGTACTTC,TRBV9,TRBJ2-7,few,-,13
CASSLPGKSSYNEQFF,TGTGCCAGCAGTCTTCCAGGGAAGAGCTCCTACAATGAGCAGTTCTTC,TRBV27,TRBJ2-1,-,-,16
CASRRAGNYEQYF,TGTGCCAGTAGGCGAGCGGGAAACTACGAGCAGTACTTC,TRBV19,TRBJ2-7,-,TRBD2,13
CASSFNRLAGGAYEQYF,TGTGCCAGCAGTTTTAATAGACTAGCGGGAGGGGCCTACGAGCAGTACTTC,TRBV27,TRBJ2-7,-,TRBD2,17
CASSQDYGAVEQYF,TGCGCCAGCAGCCAAGATTACGGGGCCGTAGAGCAGTACTTC,TRBV4-3,TRBJ2-7,-,-,14
CASSLMGQVLSYEQYF,TGCGCCAGCAGCCTGATGGGACAGGTTTTAAGCTACGAGCAGTACTTC,TRBV4-3,TRBJ2-7,many,TRBD1,16
CASSPSLNTGELFF,TGTGCCAGCAGCCCGTCATTGAACACCGGGGAGCTGTTTTTT,TRBV5-5,TRBJ2-2,few,-,14
CASSLVREGNEQFF,TGTGCCAGCAGCTTAGTGCGGGAGGGGAATGAGCAGTTCTTC,TRBV7-2,TRBJ2-1,-,TRBD2,14
CASSQGTRNQPQHF,TGTGCCAGCAGCCAAGGAACACGTAATCAGCCCCAGCATTTT,TRBV3-1,TRBJ1-5,-,-,14